Listed here is a single TCR beta chain. CDR1 SGHVS and CDR2 FQNEAQ come from the germline V gene. V shed 4 bases, J shed 3 bases, and the junction held 5 bases outside the gene matches. The CDR3 runs 15 residues. This table comes from immunoSEQ multiplex PCR, and its TCRdb copy is limited to in-frame clones, with some not included. In the table there are approximately 88,000 clones, 80% of which are singletons. This sample is drawn from a study of blood T cell repertoires in COVID-19. Across the whole study: COVID-19 samples collected from the United States, Italy and Spain covered acute and convalescent phases.

The origin of this receptor is a woman aged 80 or over with acute or convalescent COVID-19. Material: peripheral blood. This chain connects TRBV7-8 to TRBJ2-7, with 11 bases lining up with TRBD2. Here the CDR3 DNA reads TGTGCCAGCAGCTCTATAGCGGGAGGGCACTACGAGCAGTACTTC. Translating gives CASSSIAGGHYEQYF.